Following are 5 T cell receptor beta chains from one sample sequenced in a study of CD8+ T cells in alopecia areata. cDNA serving as the sequencing template came from extracted, reverse transcribed RNA. Only in-frame clones appear in the TCRdb table, and some are missing; sequencing was by immunoSEQ multiplex PCR. The sample has about 180,000 clones, roughly 60% seen once. Material: CD4+ T cells sorted from blood, obtained at week 0. Receptors were obtained from a human donor with alopecia areata.

The J gene is TRBJ2-4, the V gene TRBV4-1; the match to TRBD1 covers 9 bases. Germline CDR1 and CDR2: MGHRA and YSYEKL. The CDR3 has 15 residues. V shed 1 base, J shed 6 bases, and the junction held 4 bases outside the gene matches. The CDR3 protein is CASSQVGQGTNIQYF. The CDR3 nucleotides read TGCGCCAGCAGCCAAGTTGGACAGGGGACAAACATTCAGTACTTC.

This chain connects TRBV30 to TRBJ1-6; D gene uncertain. Trimming took off 3 bases at V and 9 bases at J, with 9 bases between the two ends. There are 12 residues in the CDR3. Germline V gene sequence: CDR1 GTSNPN, CDR2 SVGIG (reference sequence). The CDR3 reads CAWREGVSPLHF. CDR3 nucleotides: TGTGCCTGGAGGGAGGGCGTTTCACCCCTCCACTTT.

The V call is TRBV30, the J call TRBJ1-2; D not resolved. Germline V gene lookup returns CDR1 GTSNPN and CDR2 SVGIG (reference sequence). This CDR3 spans 14 amino acids. V lost 0 bases, J lost 7 bases, and 15 bases lay in between. The CDR3 region has the DNA TGTGCCTGGAGTGTACGTACAGAACTCCGTGGCTACACCTTC. Protein sequence: CAWSVRTELRGYTF.

The chain links TRBV30 to TRBJ1-1; D unresolved. V lost 3 bases, J lost 1 base, and 6 bases lay in between. The CDR3 loop spans 12 amino acids. CDR1 and CDR2 from the germline V gene are GTSNPN and SVGIG (reference sequence). In DNA, the CDR3 is TGTGCCTGGAGGAAGGAGAACACTGAAGCTTTCTTT. It yields the protein CAWRKENTEAFF.

This clone showed up just a few times. V gene TRBV7-6 combines with J gene TRBJ2-1, with D possibly being TRBD1 (6 bases). Germline-derived CDR1 and CDR2 are SGHVS and FNYEAQ. This CDR3 is built from 15 residues. The V end lost 5 bases, the J end lost 5 bases, and 16 bases lay between the germline ends. The DNA for the CDR3 is TGTGCCAGCAGCAACAGGGTAGCATGGAACAATGAGCAGTTCTTC. It is translated as CASSNRVAWNNEQFF.